These T cell receptor beta chains were read from a single sample in a study of blood T cells in healthy people across ages. TCRdb analysed the 5' RACE reads with MiXCR anew, one entry per CDR3 protein. Here the sample spans some 640,000 distinct CDR3 sequences, about 30% being singletons. The sample was blood. The source is an elderly woman in good health. Each CDR3 is given with its conserved first and last residue. The D gene is left open where the match is weak. Size is omitted from some rows. Given values are once, few, many or a class for expanded clones.

V: TRBV10-3
size: many
J: TRBJ2-7
D: NA
DNA: TGTGCCCAATCCTCAGGGGGGGTCGAGCAGTACTTC
CDR3: CAQSSGGVEQYF

V: TRBV20-1
size: many
J: TRBJ1-1
D: NA
DNA: TGCAGTGCTAGAGATCAGGGAACTGAAGCTTTCTTT
CDR3: CSARDQGTEAFF

V: TRBV4-3
size: few
J: TRBJ1-3
D: NA
DNA: TGCGCCGGCAGCCAAGCTGGGGCTGGAAACACCATATATTTT
CDR3: CAGSQAGAGNTIYF

V: TRBV5-5
size: many
J: TRBJ2-5
D: TRBD2
DNA: TGTGCCAGCAGAACGGGAGGTGGGGGGTCTCAAGAGACCCAGTACTTC
CDR3: CASRTGGGGSQETQYF

V: TRBV7-7
size: few
J: TRBJ2-1
D: TRBD2
DNA: TGTGCCAGCAGCTCCGGGACTAGCGGGGGATCCTACAATGAGCAGTTCTTC
CDR3: CASSSGTSGGSYNEQFF

V: TRBV4-1
size: many
J: TRBJ2-5
D: NA
DNA: TGCGCCAGCAGCCAAAACGCAGGGCCTTATCGGGTCGGGATGTACTTC
CDR3: CASSQNAGPYRVGMYF

V: TRBV2
size: NA
J: TRBJ2-3
D: TRBD1
DNA: TGTGCCGGCAGAGGACAGGTTGATACGCAGTATTTT
CDR3: CAGRGQVDTQYF

V: TRBV20-1
size: many
J: TRBJ2-3
D: NA
DNA: TGCAGTGCTGGACGGGACCATAGCACAGATACGCAGTATTTT
CDR3: CSAGRDHSTDTQYF

V: TRBV18
size: few
J: TRBJ1-5
D: NA
DNA: TGTGCCAGCTCACCGGGCAAAGGTAATCAGCCCCAGCATTTT
CDR3: CASSPGKGNQPQHF

V: TRBV29-1
size: NA
J: TRBJ2-7
D: NA
DNA: TGCAGCGTGGTCAGGGCCGACGAGCAGTACTTC
CDR3: CSVVRADEQYF

V: TRBV7-2
size: once
J: TRBJ2-1
D: NA
DNA: TGTGCCAGTAGCTTCATGCAGGGAGCTATAGAGACCCAGTTCTTC
CDR3: CASSFMQGAIETQFF

V: TRBV4-2
size: once
J: TRBJ2-1
D: NA
DNA: TGTGCCAGCAGGAACGAACTATTTGAGCAGTTCTTC
CDR3: CASRNELFEQFF

V: TRBV10-2
size: many
J: TRBJ2-1
D: TRBD1
DNA: TGCGCCAGCAGACAGGGGGTCTACAATGAGCAGTTCTTC
CDR3: CASRQGVYNEQFF

V: TRBV7-2
size: many
J: TRBJ1-2
D: NA
DNA: TGTGCCAGCAGTTCACGTGGGGACTCTTCTAACTATGGCTACACCTTC
CDR3: CASSSRGDSSNYGYTF

V: TRBV20-1
size: NA
J: TRBJ2-5
D: NA
DNA: TGCAGTGCTAGGATGGGGACAGAGACCCAGTACTTC
CDR3: CSARMGTETQYF

V: TRBV7-9
size: many
J: TRBJ2-5
D: NA
DNA: TGTGCCAGCAGAAAGACTTCTCCGGGACAACTAGGGACCCAGTACTTC
CDR3: CASRKTSPGQLGTQYF

V: TRBV3-1
size: once
J: TRBJ2-4
D: NA
DNA: TGTGCCGGCAGCCAAGATAATAGGAAGGGGTCGGGGTACTTC
CDR3: CAGSQDNRKGSGYF

V: TRBV21-1
size: many
J: TRBJ2-3
D: NA
DNA: TGTGCCAGCAGCAAAGCTTGCGGGGGGACAGATACGCAGTATTTT
CDR3: CASSKACGGTDTQYF

V: TRBV27
size: many
J: TRBJ1-2
D: TRBD1
DNA: TGTGCCAGCAGCCCTTGGGGACAGGGGTACGATGGCTACACCTTC
CDR3: CASSPWGQGYDGYTF

V: TRBV6-6
size: NA
J: TRBJ1-5
D: NA
DNA: TGTGCCGTCCAGGGAATCAATCAGCCCCAGCATTTT
CDR3: CAVQGINQPQHF

V: TRBV6-1
size: many
J: TRBJ2-3
D: TRBD1
DNA: TGTGCCAGCAGTGGGGGGACAGGGGGGAGATGGACAGATACGCAGTATTTT
CDR3: CASSGGTGGRWTDTQYF

V: TRBV20-1
size: many
J: TRBJ2-6
D: NA
DNA: TGCAGTGCTCCTTCCGGGGCCAACGTCCTGACTTTC
CDR3: CSAPSGANVLTF

V: TRBV6-1
size: few
J: TRBJ1-4
D: NA
DNA: TGTGCCAGCAGTGAAGTCAAGGGAGATGAAAAACTGTTTTTT
CDR3: CASSEVKGDEKLFF

V: TRBV13
size: NA
J: TRBJ1-3
D: NA
DNA: TGTGCCAGCAGCCACAGGTCTCTCTCTGGAAACACCATATATTTT
CDR3: CASSHRSLSGNTIYF

V: TRBV15
size: many
J: TRBJ1-2
D: NA
DNA: TGTGCCACCAGCAGAGATCGGGTTCCTGGAGGGGATGGCTACACCTTC
CDR3: CATSRDRVPGGDGYTF

V: TRBV6-2/TRBV6-3
size: many
J: TRBJ2-3
D: NA
DNA: TGTGCCAGCAGTTACACGGATCCAGATACGCAGTATTTT
CDR3: CASSYTDPDTQYF

V: TRBV12-2
size: NA
J: TRBJ2-4
D: NA
DNA: TGTGCAAGTCGCTTAGGGGGACAGGGGGCAATAGCCAAAAACATTCAGTACTTC
CDR3: CASRLGGQGAIAKNIQYF

V: TRBV28
size: many
J: TRBJ2-5
D: TRBD1
DNA: TGTGCCAGCAGTTCTACCCGGGACAGGGTGGAGACCCAGTACTTC
CDR3: CASSSTRDRVETQYF

V: TRBV29-1
size: many
J: TRBJ1-2
D: TRBD1
DNA: TGCAGCGTAGCCGGGACAGGGTTTGGCTACACCTTC
CDR3: CSVAGTGFGYTF

V: TRBV30
size: NA
J: TRBJ1-4
D: NA
DNA: TGTGCCTGGAGGGTCCGGGAAAAACTGTTTTTT
CDR3: CAWRVREKLFF

V: TRBV12-3/TRBV12-4
size: few
J: TRBJ1-4
D: NA
DNA: TGTGCCAGCCGAAGTGGGGGGGCTAATGAAAAACCGTTTTTT
CDR3: CASRSGGANEKPFF

V: TRBV6-5
size: many
J: TRBJ2-7
D: TRBD1
DNA: TGTGCCAGCAGTTCCTCAGGGGGCGGAAGATACGAGCAGTACTTC
CDR3: CASSSSGGGRYEQYF

V: TRBV5-1
size: NA
J: TRBJ1-1
D: TRBD1
DNA: TGCGCCAGCAGCGCCGGGACAGGGGTCAGCACTGAAGCTTTCTTT
CDR3: CASSAGTGVSTEAFF

V: TRBV25-1
size: many
J: TRBJ1-2
D: TRBD1
DNA: TGTGCCAGCAGCCCCCTCGGACAGGGCCATAACTATGGCTACACCTTC
CDR3: CASSPLGQGHNYGYTF

V: TRBV5-6
size: NA
J: TRBJ1-1
D: NA
DNA: TGTGCCAGCAACGCAACGGCTGAAGCTTTCTTT
CDR3: CASNATAEAFF

V: TRBV5-1
size: many
J: TRBJ1-4
D: NA
DNA: TGCGCCAGCAGCCCAGATTCAACTAATGAAAAACTGTTTTTT
CDR3: CASSPDSTNEKLFF

V: TRBV27
size: NA
J: TRBJ1-5
D: NA
DNA: TGTGCCAGCAGCCAAATCAGGGATCAGCCCCAGCATTTT
CDR3: CASSQIRDQPQHF